This T cell receptor (beta chain) was retrieved from a study of shared clonotypes between healthy human individuals. On this clone: Only one base separates this from a far larger clonotype, so it likely reflects a read error.

Germline CDR1 and CDR2: MNHNS and SASEGT. The CDR3 loop spans 19 amino acids. The V end lost 4 bases, the J end lost 0 bases, and 24 bases lay between the germline ends. Once extracted for a subset, genomic DNA was divided evenly among several immunoSEQ plates. Data came from immunoSEQ multiplex PCR; TCRdb stores just in-frame clones and leaves some out. The sample records approximately 1.1 million clones, roughly 74% being singletons. This clonotype was sampled from a man aged 18 to 30 in good health. Some clones in this sample may be carry-over from other donors' samples. This chain uses TRBV6-1 with TRBJ1-1; D is possibly TRBD1 (6 bases). Source material: memory CD4+ T cells from PBMCs. Subset given: CD45RA-negative fraction. The CDR3 loop reads CASSGPSGTRERMNTEAFF. CDR3 nucleotides: TGTGCCAGCAGTGGCCCTTCCGGGACAAGGGAGCGCATGAACACTGAAGCTTTCTTT.